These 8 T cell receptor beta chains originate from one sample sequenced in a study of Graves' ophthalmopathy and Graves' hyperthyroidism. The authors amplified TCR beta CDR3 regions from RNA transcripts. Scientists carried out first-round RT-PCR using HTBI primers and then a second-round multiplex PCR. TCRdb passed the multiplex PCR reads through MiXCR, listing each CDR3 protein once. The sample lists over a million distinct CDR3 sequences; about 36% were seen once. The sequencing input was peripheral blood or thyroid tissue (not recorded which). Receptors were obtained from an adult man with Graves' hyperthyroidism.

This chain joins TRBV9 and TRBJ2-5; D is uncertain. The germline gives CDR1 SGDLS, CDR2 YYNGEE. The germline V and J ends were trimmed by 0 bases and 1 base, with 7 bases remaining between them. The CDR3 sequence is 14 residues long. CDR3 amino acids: CASSVGNSQETQYF. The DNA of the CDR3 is TGTGCCAGCAGCGTAGGAAACAGCCAAGAGACCCAGTACTTC.

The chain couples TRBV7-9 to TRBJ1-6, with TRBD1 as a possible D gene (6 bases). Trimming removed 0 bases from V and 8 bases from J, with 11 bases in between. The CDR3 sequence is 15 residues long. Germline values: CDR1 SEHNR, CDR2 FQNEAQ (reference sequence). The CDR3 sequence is CASSLAPRQDSPLHF. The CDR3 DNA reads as TGTGCCAGCAGCTTAGCCCCTAGACAGGATTCACCCCTCCACTTT.

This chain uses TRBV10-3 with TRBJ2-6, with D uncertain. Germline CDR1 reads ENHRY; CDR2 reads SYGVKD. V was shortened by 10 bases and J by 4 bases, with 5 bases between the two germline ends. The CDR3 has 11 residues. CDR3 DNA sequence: TGTGCCACCGCAGGGGCCAACGTCCTGACTTTC. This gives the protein CATAGANVLTF.

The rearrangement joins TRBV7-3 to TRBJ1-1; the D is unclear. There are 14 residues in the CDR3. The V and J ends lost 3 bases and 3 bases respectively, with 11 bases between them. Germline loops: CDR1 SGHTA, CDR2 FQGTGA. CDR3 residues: CASSLSFMDTEAFF. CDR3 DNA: TGTGCCAGCAGCTTGTCATTTATGGACACTGAAGCTTTCTTT.

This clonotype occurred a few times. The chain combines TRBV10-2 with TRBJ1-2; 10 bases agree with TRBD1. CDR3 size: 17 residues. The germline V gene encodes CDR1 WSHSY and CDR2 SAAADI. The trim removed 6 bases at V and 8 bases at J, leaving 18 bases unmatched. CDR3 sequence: CASSSQGIRDRGRGYTF. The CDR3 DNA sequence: TGCGCCAGCAGCAGCCAAGGGATCCGGGACAGGGGAAGAGGCTACACCTTC.

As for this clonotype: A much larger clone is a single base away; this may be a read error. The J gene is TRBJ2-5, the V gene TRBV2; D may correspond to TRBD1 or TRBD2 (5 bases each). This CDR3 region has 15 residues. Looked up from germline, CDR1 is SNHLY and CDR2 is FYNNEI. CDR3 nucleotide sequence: TGTGCCAGCAGTTCATTCCGGGGCGGACAAGATACCCAGTACTTC. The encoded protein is CASSSFRGGQDTQYF.

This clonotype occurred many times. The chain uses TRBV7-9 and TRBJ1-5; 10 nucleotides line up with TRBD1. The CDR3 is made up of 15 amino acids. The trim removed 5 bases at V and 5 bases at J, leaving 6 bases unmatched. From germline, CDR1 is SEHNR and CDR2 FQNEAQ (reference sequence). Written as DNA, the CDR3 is TGTGCCAGCAGCATAGGACAGGGGGGGGATCAGCCCCAGCATTTT. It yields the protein CASSIGQGGDQPQHF.

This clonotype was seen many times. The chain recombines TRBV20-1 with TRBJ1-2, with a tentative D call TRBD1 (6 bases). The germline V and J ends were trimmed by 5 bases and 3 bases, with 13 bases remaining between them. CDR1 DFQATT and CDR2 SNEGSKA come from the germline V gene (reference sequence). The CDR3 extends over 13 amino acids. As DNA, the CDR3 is TGCAGTGCTGGGGACACCTCTCACTATGGCTACACCTTC. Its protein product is CSAGDTSHYGYTF.